This is a list of T cell receptor beta chains from one sample in a study of identical twins. Each CDR3 protein is one row after TCRdb ran MiXCR on the 5' RACE reads. The table records 650,000 to 750,000 distinct CDR3 sequences, about 20% of them present only once. These same records also appear under a second study, on T cells expressing NK-cell markers.

Sequenced: PBMCs. These receptor sequences come from a woman younger than 35 in good health. Each CDR3 is given with its conserved first and last residue.

v_call,cdr3_length,j_call,cdr3_aa
TRBV12-3/TRBV12-4,17,TRBJ2-5,CASSTGLAGGPKETQYF
TRBV25-1,17,TRBJ2-7,CASSESVPGPNGYEQYF
TRBV10-3,12,TRBJ2-2,CAIRTATGELFF
TRBV7-9,13,TRBJ2-1,CASSLRVDNEQFF
TRBV20-1,13,TRBJ2-1,CSAWDRPQGEQFF
TRBV29-1,13,TRBJ2-7,CSVGQESYYEQYF
TRBV12-3/TRBV12-4,15,TRBJ2-7,CASSFEWRGESEQYF
TRBV27,14,TRBJ2-1,CASRLAGPLNEQFF
TRBV4-2,14,TRBJ2-1,CASSQRSLADEQFF
TRBV20-1,18,TRBJ2-2,CSARDVTSGRVNTGELFF
TRBV6-1,19,TRBJ1-6,CASREGQVGSSSYNSPLHF